This entry concerns a single T cell receptor beta chain. This sample was included in a study of CD4+ T cells in melanoma. Produced via immunoSEQ multiplex PCR; TCRdb's table is partial and in-frame only. The sample consists of about 140,000 clones, roughly 91% of them appearing once. V dropped 4 bases and J dropped 6; count of bases not matched to a gene: 6. This CDR3 has 15 residues. CDR1 KGHSH and CDR2 LQKENI come from the germline V gene. The gene calls are TRBV18 and TRBJ2-2; 9 bases align to TRBD2. This sequence originates from a human donor with melanoma. The CDR3 region has the DNA TGTGCCAGCTCACGCTCGACTAGCGGTCCCGGGGAGCTGTTTTTT. Its translation is CASSRSTSGPGELFF.